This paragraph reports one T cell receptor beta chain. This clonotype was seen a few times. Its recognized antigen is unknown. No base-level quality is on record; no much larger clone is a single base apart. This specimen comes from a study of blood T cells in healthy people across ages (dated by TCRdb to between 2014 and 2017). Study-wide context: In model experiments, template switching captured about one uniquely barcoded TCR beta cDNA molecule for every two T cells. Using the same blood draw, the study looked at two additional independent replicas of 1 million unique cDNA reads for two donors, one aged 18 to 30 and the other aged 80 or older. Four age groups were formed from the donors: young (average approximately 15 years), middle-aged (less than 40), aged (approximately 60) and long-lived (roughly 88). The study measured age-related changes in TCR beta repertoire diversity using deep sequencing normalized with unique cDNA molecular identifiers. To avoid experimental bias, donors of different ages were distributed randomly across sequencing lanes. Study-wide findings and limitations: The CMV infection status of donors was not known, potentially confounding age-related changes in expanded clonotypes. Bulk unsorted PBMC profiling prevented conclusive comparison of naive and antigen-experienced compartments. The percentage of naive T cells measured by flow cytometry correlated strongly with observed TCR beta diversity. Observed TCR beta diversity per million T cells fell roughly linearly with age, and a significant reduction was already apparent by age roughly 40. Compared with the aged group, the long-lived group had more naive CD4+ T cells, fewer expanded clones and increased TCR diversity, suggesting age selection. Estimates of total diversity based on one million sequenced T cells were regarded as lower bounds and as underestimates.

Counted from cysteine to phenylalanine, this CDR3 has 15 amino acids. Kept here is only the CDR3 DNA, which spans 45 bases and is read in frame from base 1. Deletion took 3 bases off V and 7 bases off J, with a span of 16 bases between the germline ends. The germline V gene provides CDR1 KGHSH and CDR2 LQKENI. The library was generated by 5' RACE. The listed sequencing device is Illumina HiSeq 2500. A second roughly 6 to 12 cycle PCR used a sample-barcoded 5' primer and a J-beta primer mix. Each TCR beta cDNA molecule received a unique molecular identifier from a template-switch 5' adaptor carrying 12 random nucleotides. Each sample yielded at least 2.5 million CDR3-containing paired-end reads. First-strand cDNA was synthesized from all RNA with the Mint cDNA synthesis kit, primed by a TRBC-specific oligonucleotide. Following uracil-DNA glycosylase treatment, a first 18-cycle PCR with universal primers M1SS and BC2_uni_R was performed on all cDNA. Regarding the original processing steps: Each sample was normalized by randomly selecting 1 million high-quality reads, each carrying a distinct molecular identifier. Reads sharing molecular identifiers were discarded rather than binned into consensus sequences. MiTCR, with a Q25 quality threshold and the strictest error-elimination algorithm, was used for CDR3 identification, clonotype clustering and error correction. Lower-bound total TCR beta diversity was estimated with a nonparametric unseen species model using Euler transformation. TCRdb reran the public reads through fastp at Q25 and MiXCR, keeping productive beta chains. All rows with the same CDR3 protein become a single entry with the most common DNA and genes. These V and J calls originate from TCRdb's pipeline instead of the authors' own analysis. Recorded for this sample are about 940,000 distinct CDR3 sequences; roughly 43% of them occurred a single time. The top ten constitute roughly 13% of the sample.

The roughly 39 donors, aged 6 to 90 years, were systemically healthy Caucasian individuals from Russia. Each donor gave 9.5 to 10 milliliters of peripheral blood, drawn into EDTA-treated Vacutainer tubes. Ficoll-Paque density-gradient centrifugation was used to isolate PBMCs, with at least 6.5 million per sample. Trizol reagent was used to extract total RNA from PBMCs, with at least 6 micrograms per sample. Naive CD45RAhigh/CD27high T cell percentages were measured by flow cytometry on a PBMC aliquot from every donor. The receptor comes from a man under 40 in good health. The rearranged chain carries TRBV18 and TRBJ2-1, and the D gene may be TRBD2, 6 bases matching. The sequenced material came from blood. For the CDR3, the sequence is CASSPGLSGGNEQFF. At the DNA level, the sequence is TGTGCCAGCTCACCCGGACTAAGTGGGGGGAATGAGCAGTTCTTC.